The sequence of this TCR beta chain was determined in a study of quantifying T cell responses using KT2 cells. Study-wide context: cDNA was made from DNase-treated RNA using alpha and beta constant primers. The second PCR ran as a qPCR until a predetermined fluorescence threshold was reached.

A single-stranded UMI oligo with SP2 sequence was ligated to cDNA 3' ends. The first PCR ran roughly 4 cycles with an equimolar RC1.1 and RC1.2 beta primer mix. TCRdb analysed the UMI-ligation and nested PCR reads with MiXCR anew, one entry per CDR3 protein. The table includes tens of thousands of distinct CDR3 sequences, over 9% detected once. V lost 5 bases, J lost 1 base, and 17 bases lay in between. This CDR3 spans 17 amino acids. Germline CDR1 is MNHEY and CDR2 is SVGEGT. The clonotype was recovered from a human donor. The sample comprised PBMCs spiked with cells of the T cell clone KT2. The V and J genes are TRBV6-2 or TRBV6-3 and TRBJ2-2; maybe TRBD2 (6 bases). CDR3 sequence reads: CASSPFLRDWNTGELFF. In DNA, the CDR3 is TGTGCCAGCAGTCCCTTCCTTAGGGACTGGAACACCGGGGAGCTGTTTTTT.